The next 25 T cell receptor beta chains were all read from a single sample in a study of response to subunit inactivated influenza vaccine. MiXCR, applied by TCRdb to the RT-PCR reads, yields one record per CDR3 protein. The repertoire holds hundreds of thousands of distinct CDR3 sequences, 6% to 9% seen once, with around 13% in the top ten. This specimen consisted of PBMCs from blood, obtained around 25 months after vaccination. These TCRs come from a man aged 50 to 69 who received an inactivated influenza vaccine.

This chain connects TRBV12-3 or TRBV12-4 to TRBJ1-4; 7 nucleotides line up with TRBD1. The CDR3 covers 14 residues. J lost 6 bases, V lost 2 bases, and 3 bases had no gene match. The CDR3 DNA follows: TGTGCCAGCAGTTTAACCGGGACAGATGAAAAACTGTTTTTT. It encodes CASSLTGTDEKLFF.

This clonotype has a count of ten or more. The rearrangement links TRBV29-1 to TRBJ2-5; unclear D gene. V was cut by 7 bases and J by 5 bases, with 8 bases left in between. The CDR3 contains 10 residues. Germline values: CDR1 SQVTM, CDR2 ANQGSEA. CDR3 in amino acids: CSALVETQYF. The CDR3 coding sequence is TGCAGCGCCCTCGTTGAGACCCAGTACTTC.

Ten or more counts support this clonotype. The chain links TRBV20-1 to TRBJ2-5; weak D call: TRBD1 (6 bases). The V gene's germline CDR1 is DFQATT and CDR2 SNEGSKA (reference sequence). Trimming pared 1 base from V and 4 bases from J, leaving 10 bases between. This CDR3 is 13 amino acids long. The CDR3 region has the DNA TGCAGTGCTAGAGCTACAGGGACAGAGACCCAGTACTTC. Its protein product is CSARATGTETQYF.

The chain carries TRBV2 and TRBJ2-1; 11 bases align to TRBD2. The J segment lost 6 bases and the V segment lost 5 bases, leaving 6 bases of the junction unmatched. This CDR3 is 15 amino acids long. CDR1 and CDR2 from the germline V gene are SNHLY and FYNNEI. CDR3 sequence: CASSLLAGVSNEQFF. In DNA, the CDR3 is TGTGCCAGCAGTTTACTAGCGGGAGTTTCCAATGAGCAGTTCTTC.

V and J are TRBV15 and TRBJ1-5, with a weak D call TRBD1 (6 bases). From germline, CDR1 is LNHNV and CDR2 YYDKDF (reference sequence). This CDR3 has 16 residues. V was clipped by 8 bases and J by 5 bases, with 22 bases between them. The DNA for the CDR3 is TGTGCCACCTTCGGCAACAGGGCCCTTCCCTATCAGCCCCAGCATTTT. Translated, it gives CATFGNRALPYQPQHF. The full variable domain, completed using reference TRBV15 and TRBJ1-5, is DAMVIQNPRYQVTQFGKPVTLSCSQTLNHNVMYWYQQKSSQAPKLLFHYYDKDFNNEADTPDNFQSRRPNTSFCFLDIRSPGLGDTAMYLCATFGNRALPYQPQHFGDGTRLSIL.

This sequence joins TRBV5-1 and TRBJ2-5, with 7 bases aligning to TRBD2. Germline V lookup: CDR1 SGHRS, CDR2 YFSETQ. The CDR3 is 13 residues long. V dropped 7 bases and J dropped 3; count of bases not matched to a gene: 6. The CDR3 DNA is TGCGCCAGCTCGCGGGGGAGCGAAGAGACCCAGTACTTC. It specifies CASSRGSEETQYF.

V and J are TRBV10-2 and TRBJ1-2; 7 bases fit TRBD1. Germline trimming cut 2 bases from V and 3 bases from J; bases unmatched to any gene: 6. Germline V gene data show CDR1 as WSHSY and CDR2 as SAAADI. The CDR3 spans 15 residues. CDR3 sequence reads: CASSESQGDYYGYTF. The CDR3 coding sequence is TGCGCCAGCAGTGAGAGCCAGGGGGATTACTATGGCTACACCTTC.

A few counts support this clonotype. This chain uses TRBV7-9 with TRBJ1-4; D uncertain. The ends were cut back, 8 bases at V and 8 bases at J, with 18 bases in the middle. Germline assignment: CDR1 SEHNR and CDR2 FQNEAQ (reference sequence). The CDR3 covers 14 residues. The CDR3 DNA is TGTGCCAGCCGTTCGGGATTTTTAACCGAAAAACTGTTTTTT. Its protein is CASRSGFLTEKLFF. Based on the CDR3 plus reference TRBV7-9 and TRBJ1-4, the full variable domain is DTGVSQNPRHKITKRGQNVTFRCDPISEHNRLYWYRQTLGQGPEFLTYFQNEAQLEKSRLLSDRFSAERPKGSFSTLEIQRTEQGDSAMYLCASRSGFLTEKLFFGSGTQLSVL.

To note about this clonotype: Sequence at one end of the junction differs from germline and may be a read error. V gene TRBV27 combines with J gene TRBJ2-1, with a tentative D call TRBD2 (5 bases). The CDR3 length is 13 residues. Germline lookup yields CDR1 MNHEY and CDR2 SMNVEV (reference sequence). The CDR3 spells CASSLDSHNEQFF. CDR3 sequence (DNA): TGTGCCAGCAGTTTGGACTCCCACAATGAGCAGTTCTTC.

This clonotype was found a few times. V gene TRBV10-3 combines with J gene TRBJ2-1; 15 bases agree with TRBD2. Germline values: CDR1 ENHRY, CDR2 SYGVKD. Unmatched junction bases numbered 7, after V lost 4 bases and J lost 9 bases. The CDR3 length is 16 residues. The CDR3 spells CAISGAGLAGGGEQFF. DNA of the CDR3: TGTGCCATCAGTGGGGCGGGACTAGCGGGAGGAGGTGAGCAGTTCTTC.

At least ten counts were recorded for this clonotype. The rearrangement links TRBV9 to TRBJ2-1; maybe TRBD2 (6 bases). This CDR3 has 15 residues. CDR1 is SGDLS, CDR2 YYNGEE, per germline. Trimming removed 0 bases from V and 3 bases from J, with 10 bases in between. CDR3 DNA: TGTGCCAGCAGCGTAGTGGCGGGGTTCTACAATGAGCAGTTCTTC. Translation: CASSVVAGFYNEQFF.

This chain connects TRBV6-1 to TRBJ1-2, with no clear D. Trimming took off 6 bases at V and 3 bases at J, with 11 bases between the two ends. This CDR3 spans 13 amino acids. CDR1 and CDR2 (germline): MNHNS, SASEGT. Written as DNA, the CDR3 is TGTGCCAGCAGAGATACAGTCTACTATGGCTACACCTTC. Translation: CASRDTVYYGYTF.

This clonotype was observed a single time. A read error may be the cause here, since a much bigger clone is one base away. The rearrangement uses TRBV6-2 or TRBV6-3 and TRBJ2-4, with D tentatively TRBD2 (5 bases). The CDR3 has 11 residues. The ends were cut back, 6 bases at V and 6 bases at J, with 6 bases in the middle. CDR1 and CDR2 (germline): MNHEY, SVGEGT. The CDR3 protein is CASSRGNIQYF. The CDR3 bases are TGTGCCAGCAGCCGGGGAAACATTCAGTACTTC.

This clonotype has a count of ten or more. V and J are TRBV29-1 and TRBJ2-7; tentatively, D is TRBD2 (5 bases). The germline V gene encodes CDR1 SQVTM and CDR2 ANQGSEA. The CDR3 totals 13 residues. Trimming shortened V by 1 base and J by 0 bases, and 7 bases separated the two germline ends. The CDR3 bases are TGCAGCGTTGAAGGAGGACTCTCCTACGAGCAGTACTTC. As protein: CSVEGGLSYEQYF.

In DNA, the CDR3 is TGTGCCAGCAGCGGGACAGCCTCCTACGAGCAGTACTTC. This gives the protein CASSGTASYEQYF. V and J are TRBV11-1 and TRBJ2-7, with 7 bases identical to TRBD1. The J segment lost 0 bases and the V segment lost 5 bases, leaving 1 base of the junction unmatched. In germline, CDR1 is SGHAT, CDR2 FQDESV (reference sequence). This CDR3 region has 13 residues.

The chain is built from TRBV20-1 and TRBJ2-7; D is uncertain. V lost 3 bases and J 4 bases, leaving 7 bases between the germline ends. The CDR3 runs to 11 residues. Per the germline V gene, CDR1 is DFQATT and CDR2 is SNEGSKA (reference sequence). The CDR3 reads CSASPKYEQYF. As DNA, the CDR3 is TGCAGTGCTAGTCCTAAGTACGAGCAGTACTTC.

This clonotype was seen repeatedly, ten times or more. The V call is TRBV20-1, the J call TRBJ1-5, with D unclear. V shed 0 bases and J shed 5 bases, with 8 bases lying between them. Germline assignment: CDR1 DFQATT and CDR2 SNEGSKA (reference sequence). The CDR3 has 13 residues. CDR3 bases: TGCAGTGCTAGAGATGAAGGCGATCAGCCCCAGCATTTT. Translating it yields CSARDEGDQPQHF.

This clonotype has a handful of counts. This chain connects TRBV4-2 to TRBJ2-5; D perhaps matches TRBD2 (6 bases). The CDR3 sequence is 17 residues long. CDR1 LGHNA and CDR2 YNFKEQ come from the germline V gene. V shed 0 bases and J shed 5 bases, with 19 bases lying between them. The CDR3 nucleotides read TGTGCCAGCAGCCAAGATACGGGAGCATACCGTGGGGAGACCCAGTACTTC. Protein product: CASSQDTGAYRGETQYF.

The gene calls are TRBV4-2 and TRBJ2-1, with unresolved D. This CDR3 is 15 amino acids long. Germline V gene sequence: CDR1 LGHNA, CDR2 YNFKEQ. Trimming stripped 0 bases from V and 5 bases from J, with 11 bases between. In nucleotides, the CDR3 is TGTGCCAGCAGCCAAGATGTGGTCGCCGACAATGAGCAGTTCTTC. Translated: CASSQDVVADNEQFF.

Many counts were recorded for this clonotype. This chain's CDR3 is CSGEPGQGGVRQYF. As DNA, the CDR3 is TGCAGTGGAGAACCGGGACAGGGTGGGGTTAGGCAGTACTTC. The chain joins TRBV20-1 to TRBJ2-7, with 9 bases matching TRBD1. The CDR3 consists of 14 residues. Per germline, CDR1 DFQATT and CDR2 SNEGSKA (reference sequence). V shed 7 bases, J shed 9 bases, and the junction held 16 bases outside the gene matches.

V gene TRBV5-1 combines with J gene TRBJ2-1, with D maybe TRBD1 (7 bases). Looked up from germline, CDR1 is SGHRS and CDR2 is YFSETQ. The CDR3 sequence is 16 residues long. Deletions cut 3 bases from V and 0 bases from J, with 13 bases between. For the CDR3, the DNA is TGCGCCAGCAGCTCAGGGGGGACCTCCTCCTACAATGAGCAGTTCTTC. Translated, it gives CASSSGGTSSYNEQFF.

This clonotype occurred a few times. CDR3 nucleotides: TGCAGTGCCCCGCCTCTAGCGGGGGCAACCGGGGAGCTGTTTTTT. Translation gives CSAPPLAGATGELFF. The chain is built from TRBV20-1 and TRBJ2-2; TRBD2 aligns across 10 bases. CDR3 length: 15 amino acids. After removal of 6 bases from V and 5 bases from J, the junction contained 9 bases not matched to a gene. Germline V gene sequence: CDR1 DFQATT, CDR2 SNEGSKA (reference sequence).

This clonotype was found many times. This rearrangement joins TRBV20-1 to TRBJ2-1; possibly TRBD1 for D (5 bases). The CDR3 length is 12 residues. V was pared by 4 bases and J by 10 bases, with 14 bases between. Germline lookup yields CDR1 DFQATT and CDR2 SNEGSKA (reference sequence). The CDR3 loop is CSAKGQGREQFF. In DNA form, the CDR3 reads TGCAGTGCTAAAGGGCAGGGCCGGGAGCAGTTCTTC.

The chain employs TRBV29-1 and TRBJ2-3; D is perhaps TRBD2 (5 bases). The V gene lost 3 bases and the J gene lost 2 bases, with 9 bases spanning the gap. Germline assignment: CDR1 SQVTM and CDR2 ANQGSEA. The CDR3 is 13 residues long. The CDR3 loop reads CSVDRDLTDTQYF. The CDR3 nucleotides are TGCAGCGTTGATCGGGATCTCACAGATACGCAGTATTTT.

This clonotype has more than one count but fewer than ten. V usage is TRBV5-1 and J usage is TRBJ1-1; the D is unclear. CDR3 length: 15 amino acids. Per the germline V gene, CDR1 is SGHRS and CDR2 is YFSETQ. The V gene lost 4 bases and the J gene lost 6 bases, with 19 bases spanning the gap. This chain's CDR3 is CASSTIPTDNPEAFF. As DNA, the CDR3 is TGCGCCAGCAGCACAATTCCAACCGACAACCCTGAAGCTTTCTTT.